This TCR beta chain was profiled in a study of beta chain features in type 1 diabetes. Notes on the study in general: In comparison with healthy donors, patients had naive, central memory and Treg TCRB repertoires that appeared more similar. Short templates might get an advantage during PCR, and this would be equal in patients and controls. TCRB CDR3s from Type 1 diabetes patients were moderately but significantly shorter in all four CD4+ subsets. Cells expressing TCR highly could be over-represented by cDNA sequencing.

Sequencing targeted expressed TCRB transcripts, as all isolated RNA had been reverse transcribed. Clones were sequenced by immunoSEQ multiplex PCR, and TCRdb holds only the in-frame ones, with some missing. Of 620,000 or so clones detected, around 15% appear once; the ten largest clones hold around 0.1%. Germline V lookup: CDR1 SGHVS, CDR2 FNYEAQ. The CDR3 runs 14 residues. The V end was cut by 3 bases, the J end by 3 bases, with 9 bases between. Comments on this clone: Its target is unknown.

The clonotype was recovered from a man aged 18 to 30 in good health. The J gene is TRBJ1-5, the V gene TRBV7-6; maybe TRBD1 (6 bases). Material: naive CD4+ T cells from blood. The CDR3 reads CASSLDRVNQPQHF. The CDR3 DNA follows: TGTGCCAGCAGCTTGGACAGAGTCAATCAGCCCCAGCATTTT.